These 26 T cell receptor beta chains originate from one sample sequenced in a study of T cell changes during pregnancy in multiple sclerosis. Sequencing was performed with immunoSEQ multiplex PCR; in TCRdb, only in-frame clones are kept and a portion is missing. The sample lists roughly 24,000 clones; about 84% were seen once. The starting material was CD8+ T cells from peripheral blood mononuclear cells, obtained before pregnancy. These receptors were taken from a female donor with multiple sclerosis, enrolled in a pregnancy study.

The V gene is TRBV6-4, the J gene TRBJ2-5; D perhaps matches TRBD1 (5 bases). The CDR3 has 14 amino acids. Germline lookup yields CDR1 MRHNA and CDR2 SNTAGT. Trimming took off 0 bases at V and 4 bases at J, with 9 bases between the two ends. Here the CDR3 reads CASSDSIGAETQYF. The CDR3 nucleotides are TGTGCCAGCAGTGACTCGATAGGGGCAGAGACCCAGTACTTC.

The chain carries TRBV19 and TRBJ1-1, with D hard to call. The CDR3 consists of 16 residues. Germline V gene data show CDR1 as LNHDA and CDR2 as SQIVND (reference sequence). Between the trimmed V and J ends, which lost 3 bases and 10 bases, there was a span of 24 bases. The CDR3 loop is CASSILRSGIHSGAFF. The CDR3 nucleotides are TGTGCCAGTAGTATTCTAAGGTCCGGGATCCACTCCGGAGCTTTCTTT.

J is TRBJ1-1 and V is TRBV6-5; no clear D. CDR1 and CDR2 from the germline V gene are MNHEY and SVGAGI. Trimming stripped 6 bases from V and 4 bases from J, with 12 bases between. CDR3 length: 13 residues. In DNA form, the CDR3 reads TGTGCCAGCAGCCAACAAGGACTCACTGAAGCTTTCTTT. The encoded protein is CASSQQGLTEAFF.

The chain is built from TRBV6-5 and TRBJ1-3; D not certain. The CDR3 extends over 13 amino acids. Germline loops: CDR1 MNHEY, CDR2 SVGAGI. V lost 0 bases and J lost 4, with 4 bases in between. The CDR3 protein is CASSYSEGNTIYF. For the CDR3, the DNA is TGTGCCAGCAGTTACTCGGAGGGAAACACCATATATTTT.

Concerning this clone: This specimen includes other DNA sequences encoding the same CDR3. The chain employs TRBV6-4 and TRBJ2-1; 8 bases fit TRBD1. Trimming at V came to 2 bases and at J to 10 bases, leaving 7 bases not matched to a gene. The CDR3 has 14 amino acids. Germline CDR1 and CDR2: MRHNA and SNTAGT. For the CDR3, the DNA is TGTGCCAGCAGTGACGGTACAGGGGGGAACGAGCAGTTCTTC. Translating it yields CASSDGTGGNEQFF.

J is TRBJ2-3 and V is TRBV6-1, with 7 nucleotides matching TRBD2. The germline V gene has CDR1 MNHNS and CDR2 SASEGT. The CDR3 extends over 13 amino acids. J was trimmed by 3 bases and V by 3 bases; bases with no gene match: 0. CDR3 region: CASSERETDTQYF. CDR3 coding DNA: TGTGCCAGCAGTGAGCGGGAGACAGATACGCAGTATTTT.

CDR3 sequence: CATSPLAGGLREQFF. Here the CDR3 DNA reads TGTGCCACCTCACCACTAGCGGGAGGGCTTCGGGAGCAGTTCTTC. V is TRBV19 and J is TRBJ2-1; TRBD2 agrees at 13 bases. This CDR3 spans 15 amino acids. Per the germline V gene, CDR1 is LNHDA and CDR2 is SQIVND (reference sequence). Trimming cost V 10 bases and J 10 bases; bases outside gene matches: 13.

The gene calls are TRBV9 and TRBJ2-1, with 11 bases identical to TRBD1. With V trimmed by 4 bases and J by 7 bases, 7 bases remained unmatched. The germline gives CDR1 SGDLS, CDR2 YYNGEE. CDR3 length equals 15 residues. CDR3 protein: CASSSWTGGENEQFF. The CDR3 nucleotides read TGTGCCAGCAGCTCCTGGACAGGGGGCGAGAATGAGCAGTTCTTC.

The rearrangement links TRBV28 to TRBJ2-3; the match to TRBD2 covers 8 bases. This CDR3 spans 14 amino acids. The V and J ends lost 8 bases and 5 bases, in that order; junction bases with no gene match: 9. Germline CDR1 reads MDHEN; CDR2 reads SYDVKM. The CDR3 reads CASLGGGRQDTQYF. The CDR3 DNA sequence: TGTGCCAGCCTAGGCGGGGGGCGTCAAGATACGCAGTATTTT.

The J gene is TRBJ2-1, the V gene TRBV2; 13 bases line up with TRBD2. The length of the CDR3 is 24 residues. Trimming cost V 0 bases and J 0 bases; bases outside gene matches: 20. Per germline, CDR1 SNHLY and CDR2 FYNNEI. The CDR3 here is CASSEAGLAGTYGRPMSSYNEQFF. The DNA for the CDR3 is TGTGCCAGCAGTGAAGCGGGACTAGCGGGAACTTATGGTCGACCGATGAGCTCCTACAATGAGCAGTTCTTC.

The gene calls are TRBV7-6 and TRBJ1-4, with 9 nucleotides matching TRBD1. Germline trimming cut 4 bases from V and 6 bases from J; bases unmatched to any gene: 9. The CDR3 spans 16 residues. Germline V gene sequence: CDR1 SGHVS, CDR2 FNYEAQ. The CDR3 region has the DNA TGTGCCAGCAGCTCCTTATCCGGGACAGGGTATGAAAAACTGTTTTTT. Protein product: CASSSLSGTGYEKLFF.

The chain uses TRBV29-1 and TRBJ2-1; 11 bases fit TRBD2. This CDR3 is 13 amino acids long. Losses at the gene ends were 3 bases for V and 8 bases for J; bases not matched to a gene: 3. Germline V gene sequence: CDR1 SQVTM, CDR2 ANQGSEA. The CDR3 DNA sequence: TGCAGCGTTGATAGCGGGAGGGTGGATGAGCAGTTCTTC. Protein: CSVDSGRVDEQFF.

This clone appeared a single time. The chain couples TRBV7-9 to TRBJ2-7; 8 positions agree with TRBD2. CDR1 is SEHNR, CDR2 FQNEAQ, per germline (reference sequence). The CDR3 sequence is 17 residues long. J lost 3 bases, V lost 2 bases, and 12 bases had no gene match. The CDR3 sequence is CASSLSIGSGSLYEQYF. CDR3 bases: TGTGCCAGCAGCTTAAGTATCGGAAGCGGGAGCCTCTACGAGCAGTACTTC. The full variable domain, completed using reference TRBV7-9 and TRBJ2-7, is DTGVSQNPRHKITKRGQNVTFRCDPISEHNRLYWYRQTLGQGPEFLTYFQNEAQLEKSRLLSDRFSAERPKGSFSTLEIQRTEQGDSAMYLCASSLSIGSGSLYEQYFGPGTRLTVT.

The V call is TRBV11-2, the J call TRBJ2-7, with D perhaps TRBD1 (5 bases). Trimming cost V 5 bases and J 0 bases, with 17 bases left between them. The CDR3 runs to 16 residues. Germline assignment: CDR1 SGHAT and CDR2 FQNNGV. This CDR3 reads CASSTVTQGSSYEQYF. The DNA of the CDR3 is TGTGCCAGCAGCACCGTGACCCAGGGAAGCTCCTACGAGCAGTACTTC.

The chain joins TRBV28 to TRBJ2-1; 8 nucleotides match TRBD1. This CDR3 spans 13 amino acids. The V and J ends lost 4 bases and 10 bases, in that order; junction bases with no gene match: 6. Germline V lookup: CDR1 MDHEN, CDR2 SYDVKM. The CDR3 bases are TGTGCCAGCAGTTCCATCAGGGGGCACGAGCAGTTCTTC. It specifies CASSSIRGHEQFF.

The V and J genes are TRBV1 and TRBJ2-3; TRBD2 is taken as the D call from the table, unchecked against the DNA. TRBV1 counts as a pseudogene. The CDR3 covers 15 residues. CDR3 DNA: TGCACCAGCAGCCCCCCAGTAGAGGAACCAGATACGCAGTATTTT. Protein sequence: CTSSPPVEEPDTQYF.

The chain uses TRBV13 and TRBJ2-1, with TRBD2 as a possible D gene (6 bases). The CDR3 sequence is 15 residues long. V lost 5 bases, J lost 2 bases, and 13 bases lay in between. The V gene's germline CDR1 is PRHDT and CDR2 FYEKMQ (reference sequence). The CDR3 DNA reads TGTGCCAGCAGCCCCGCGGGGAGCCCCTACAATGAGCAGTTCTTC. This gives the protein CASSPAGSPYNEQFF.

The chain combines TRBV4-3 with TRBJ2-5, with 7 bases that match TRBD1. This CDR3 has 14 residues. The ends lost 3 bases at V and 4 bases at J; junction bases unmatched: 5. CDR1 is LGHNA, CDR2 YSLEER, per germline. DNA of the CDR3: TGCGCCAGCAGCCACACAGGGGATCGAGAGACCCAGTACTTC. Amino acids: CASSHTGDRETQYF.

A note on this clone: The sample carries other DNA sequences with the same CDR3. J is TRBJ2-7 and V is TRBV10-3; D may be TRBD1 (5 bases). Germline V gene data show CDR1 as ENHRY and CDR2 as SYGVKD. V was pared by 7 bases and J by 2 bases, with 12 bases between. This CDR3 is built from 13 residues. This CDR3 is CAITADRTYEQYF. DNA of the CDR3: TGTGCCATCACCGCTGACAGAACCTACGAGCAGTACTTC.

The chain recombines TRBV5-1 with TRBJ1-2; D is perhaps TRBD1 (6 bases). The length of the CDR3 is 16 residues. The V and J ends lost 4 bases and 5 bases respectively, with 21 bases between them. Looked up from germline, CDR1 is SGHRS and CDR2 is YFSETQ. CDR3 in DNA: TGCGCCAGCAGCCCCCGACAGGACGAGATTCGGTATGGCTACACCTTC. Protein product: CASSPRQDEIRYGYTF.

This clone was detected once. The CDR3 DNA reads as TGTGCCAGCAGCTACCGGGACAGCGCCTACGAGCAGTACTTC. Protein: CASSYRDSAYEQYF. The gene calls are TRBV5-6 and TRBJ2-7, with 7 nucleotides matching TRBD1. The CDR3 consists of 14 residues. V trimming: 3 bases; J trimming: 2 bases; junction bases outside the gene matches: 5. Germline V gene lookup returns CDR1 SGHDT and CDR2 YYEEEE.

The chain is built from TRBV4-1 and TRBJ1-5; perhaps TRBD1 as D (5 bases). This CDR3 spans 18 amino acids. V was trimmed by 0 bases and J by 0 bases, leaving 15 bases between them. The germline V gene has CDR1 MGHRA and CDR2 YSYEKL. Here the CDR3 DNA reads TGCGCCAGCAGCCAAGATATTCGACAGCCGTATAGCAATCAGCCCCAGCATTTT. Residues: CASSQDIRQPYSNQPQHF.

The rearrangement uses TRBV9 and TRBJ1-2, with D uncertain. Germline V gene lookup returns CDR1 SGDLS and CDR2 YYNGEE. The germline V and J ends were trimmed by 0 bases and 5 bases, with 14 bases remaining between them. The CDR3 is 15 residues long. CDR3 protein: CASSVGTATTYGYTF. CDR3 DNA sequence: TGTGCCAGCAGCGTAGGTACGGCGACGACTTATGGCTACACCTTC. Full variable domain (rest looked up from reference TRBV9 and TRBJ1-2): DSGVTQTPKHLITATGQRVTLRCSPRSGDLSVYWYQQSLDQGLQFLIQYYNGEERAKGNILERFSAQQFPDLHSELNLSSLELGDSALYFCASSVGTATTYGYTFGSGTRLTVV.

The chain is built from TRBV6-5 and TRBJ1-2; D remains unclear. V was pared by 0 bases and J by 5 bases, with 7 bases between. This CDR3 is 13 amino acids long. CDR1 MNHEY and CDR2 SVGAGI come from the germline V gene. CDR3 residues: CASSYSRGYGYTF. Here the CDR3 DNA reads TGTGCCAGCAGTTACTCGCGGGGATATGGCTACACCTTC.

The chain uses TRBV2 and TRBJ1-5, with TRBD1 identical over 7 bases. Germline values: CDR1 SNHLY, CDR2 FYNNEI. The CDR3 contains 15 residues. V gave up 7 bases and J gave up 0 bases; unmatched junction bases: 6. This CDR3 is CASTGTVDSNQPQHF. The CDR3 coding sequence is TGTGCCAGCACAGGGACAGTCGATAGCAATCAGCCCCAGCATTTT.

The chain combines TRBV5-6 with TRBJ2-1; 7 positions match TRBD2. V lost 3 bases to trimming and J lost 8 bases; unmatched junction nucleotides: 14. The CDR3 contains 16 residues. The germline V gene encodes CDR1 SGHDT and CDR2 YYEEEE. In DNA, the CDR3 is TGTGCCAGCAGCTGGGGTGGAAGCGGGACCAGGGATGAGCAGTTCTTC. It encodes CASSWGGSGTRDEQFF.